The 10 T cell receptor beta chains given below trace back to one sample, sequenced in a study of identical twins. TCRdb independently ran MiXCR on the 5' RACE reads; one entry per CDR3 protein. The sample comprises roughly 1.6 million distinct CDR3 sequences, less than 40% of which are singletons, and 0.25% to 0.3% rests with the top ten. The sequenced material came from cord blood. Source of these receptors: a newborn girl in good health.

The CDR3 sequence is CASSELWGYTF. DNA of the CDR3: TGTGCCAGCTCGGAGCTGTGGGGCTACACCTTC. This sequence joins TRBV7-2 and TRBJ1-2; D uncertain. Trimming left V 8 bases short and J 8 bases short, with 12 bases between. Germline V gene data show CDR1 as SGHTA and CDR2 as FQGNSA. This CDR3 spans 11 amino acids.

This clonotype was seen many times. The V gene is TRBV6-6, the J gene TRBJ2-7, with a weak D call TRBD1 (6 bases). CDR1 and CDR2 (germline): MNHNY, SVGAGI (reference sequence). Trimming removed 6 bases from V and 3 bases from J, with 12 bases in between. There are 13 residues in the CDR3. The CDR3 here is CASRDWTVYEQYF. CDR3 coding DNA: TGTGCCAGCAGGGATTGGACAGTCTACGAGCAGTACTTC.

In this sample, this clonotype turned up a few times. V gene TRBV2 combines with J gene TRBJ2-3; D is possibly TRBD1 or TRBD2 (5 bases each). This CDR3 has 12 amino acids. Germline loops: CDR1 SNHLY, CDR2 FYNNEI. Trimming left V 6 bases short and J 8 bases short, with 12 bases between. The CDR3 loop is CASSGDDPTQYF. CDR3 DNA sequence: TGTGCCAGCAGCGGGGACGACCCTACGCAGTATTTT.

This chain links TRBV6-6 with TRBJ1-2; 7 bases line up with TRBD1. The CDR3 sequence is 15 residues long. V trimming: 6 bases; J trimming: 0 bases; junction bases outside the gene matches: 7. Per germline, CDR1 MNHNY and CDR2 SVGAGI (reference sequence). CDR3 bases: TGTGCCAGCAGCCCCATGGGACAGACTAACTATGGCTACACCTTC. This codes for CASSPMGQTNYGYTF.

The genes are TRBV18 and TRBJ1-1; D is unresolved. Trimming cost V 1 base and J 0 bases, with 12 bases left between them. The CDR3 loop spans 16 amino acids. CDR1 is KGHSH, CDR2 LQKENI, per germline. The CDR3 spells CASSPLGRTLNTEAFF. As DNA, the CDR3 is TGTGCCAGCTCACCACTCGGGCGGACCTTGAACACTGAAGCTTTCTTT.

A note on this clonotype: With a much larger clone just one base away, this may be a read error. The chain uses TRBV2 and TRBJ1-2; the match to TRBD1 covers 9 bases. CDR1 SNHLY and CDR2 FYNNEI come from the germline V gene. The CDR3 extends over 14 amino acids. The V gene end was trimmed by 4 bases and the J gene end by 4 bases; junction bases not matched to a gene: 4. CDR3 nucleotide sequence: TGTGCCAGCAGTGCCGGGACAGGGTTCTATGGCTACACCTTC. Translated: CASSAGTGFYGYTF.

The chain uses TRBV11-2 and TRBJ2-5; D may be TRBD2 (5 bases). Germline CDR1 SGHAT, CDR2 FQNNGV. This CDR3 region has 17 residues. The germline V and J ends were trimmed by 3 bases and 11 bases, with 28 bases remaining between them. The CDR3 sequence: CASSFKLVTRPYNEQYF. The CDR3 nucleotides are TGTGCCAGCAGCTTTAAACTAGTCACTAGACCTTACAATGAGCAGTACTTC.

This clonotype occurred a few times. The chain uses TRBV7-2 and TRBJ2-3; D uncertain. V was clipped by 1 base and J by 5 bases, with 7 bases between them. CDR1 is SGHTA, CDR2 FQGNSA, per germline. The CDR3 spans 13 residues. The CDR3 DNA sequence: TGTGCCAGCAGCTTAGAGCAGCTAGATACGCAGTATTTT. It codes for CASSLEQLDTQYF.

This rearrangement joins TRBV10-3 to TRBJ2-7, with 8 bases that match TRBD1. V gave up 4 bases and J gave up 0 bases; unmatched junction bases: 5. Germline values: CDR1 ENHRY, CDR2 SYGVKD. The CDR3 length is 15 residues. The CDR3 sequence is CAISVAGTGSYEQYF. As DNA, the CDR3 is TGTGCCATCAGTGTTGCGGGGACAGGCTCCTACGAGCAGTACTTC.

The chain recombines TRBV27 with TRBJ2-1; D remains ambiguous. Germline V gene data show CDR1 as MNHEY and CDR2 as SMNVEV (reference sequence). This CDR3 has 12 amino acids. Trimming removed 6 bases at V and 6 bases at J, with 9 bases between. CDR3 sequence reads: CASSPTSNEQFF. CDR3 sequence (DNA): TGTGCCAGCAGCCCAACCTCCAATGAGCAGTTCTTC.